This T cell receptor (beta chain) was profiled in a study of blood T cells in healthy people across ages. Through a sample-barcoded 5' primer and a J-beta primer mix, a second PCR was run for roughly 7 to 12 cycles. TCRdb used MiXCR to reprocess the 5' RACE reads, holding one entry per CDR3 protein. Of 790,000 or so distinct CDR3 sequences in the sample, just over 55% were seen once. Trimming shortened V by 5 bases and J by 5 bases, and 25 bases separated the two germline ends. The CDR3 loop spans 17 amino acids. The sample comprised blood. This chain uses TRBV12-3 or TRBV12-4 with TRBJ2-7, with a possible D match to TRBD1 (5 bases). This clonotype originated in a man in his forties or fifties in good health. The CDR3, as DNA: TGTGCCAGCAGTCCCGGCTGGGGCGAGGTCTTGGGTCACGAGCAGTACTTC. It yields the protein CASSPGWGEVLGHEQYF.